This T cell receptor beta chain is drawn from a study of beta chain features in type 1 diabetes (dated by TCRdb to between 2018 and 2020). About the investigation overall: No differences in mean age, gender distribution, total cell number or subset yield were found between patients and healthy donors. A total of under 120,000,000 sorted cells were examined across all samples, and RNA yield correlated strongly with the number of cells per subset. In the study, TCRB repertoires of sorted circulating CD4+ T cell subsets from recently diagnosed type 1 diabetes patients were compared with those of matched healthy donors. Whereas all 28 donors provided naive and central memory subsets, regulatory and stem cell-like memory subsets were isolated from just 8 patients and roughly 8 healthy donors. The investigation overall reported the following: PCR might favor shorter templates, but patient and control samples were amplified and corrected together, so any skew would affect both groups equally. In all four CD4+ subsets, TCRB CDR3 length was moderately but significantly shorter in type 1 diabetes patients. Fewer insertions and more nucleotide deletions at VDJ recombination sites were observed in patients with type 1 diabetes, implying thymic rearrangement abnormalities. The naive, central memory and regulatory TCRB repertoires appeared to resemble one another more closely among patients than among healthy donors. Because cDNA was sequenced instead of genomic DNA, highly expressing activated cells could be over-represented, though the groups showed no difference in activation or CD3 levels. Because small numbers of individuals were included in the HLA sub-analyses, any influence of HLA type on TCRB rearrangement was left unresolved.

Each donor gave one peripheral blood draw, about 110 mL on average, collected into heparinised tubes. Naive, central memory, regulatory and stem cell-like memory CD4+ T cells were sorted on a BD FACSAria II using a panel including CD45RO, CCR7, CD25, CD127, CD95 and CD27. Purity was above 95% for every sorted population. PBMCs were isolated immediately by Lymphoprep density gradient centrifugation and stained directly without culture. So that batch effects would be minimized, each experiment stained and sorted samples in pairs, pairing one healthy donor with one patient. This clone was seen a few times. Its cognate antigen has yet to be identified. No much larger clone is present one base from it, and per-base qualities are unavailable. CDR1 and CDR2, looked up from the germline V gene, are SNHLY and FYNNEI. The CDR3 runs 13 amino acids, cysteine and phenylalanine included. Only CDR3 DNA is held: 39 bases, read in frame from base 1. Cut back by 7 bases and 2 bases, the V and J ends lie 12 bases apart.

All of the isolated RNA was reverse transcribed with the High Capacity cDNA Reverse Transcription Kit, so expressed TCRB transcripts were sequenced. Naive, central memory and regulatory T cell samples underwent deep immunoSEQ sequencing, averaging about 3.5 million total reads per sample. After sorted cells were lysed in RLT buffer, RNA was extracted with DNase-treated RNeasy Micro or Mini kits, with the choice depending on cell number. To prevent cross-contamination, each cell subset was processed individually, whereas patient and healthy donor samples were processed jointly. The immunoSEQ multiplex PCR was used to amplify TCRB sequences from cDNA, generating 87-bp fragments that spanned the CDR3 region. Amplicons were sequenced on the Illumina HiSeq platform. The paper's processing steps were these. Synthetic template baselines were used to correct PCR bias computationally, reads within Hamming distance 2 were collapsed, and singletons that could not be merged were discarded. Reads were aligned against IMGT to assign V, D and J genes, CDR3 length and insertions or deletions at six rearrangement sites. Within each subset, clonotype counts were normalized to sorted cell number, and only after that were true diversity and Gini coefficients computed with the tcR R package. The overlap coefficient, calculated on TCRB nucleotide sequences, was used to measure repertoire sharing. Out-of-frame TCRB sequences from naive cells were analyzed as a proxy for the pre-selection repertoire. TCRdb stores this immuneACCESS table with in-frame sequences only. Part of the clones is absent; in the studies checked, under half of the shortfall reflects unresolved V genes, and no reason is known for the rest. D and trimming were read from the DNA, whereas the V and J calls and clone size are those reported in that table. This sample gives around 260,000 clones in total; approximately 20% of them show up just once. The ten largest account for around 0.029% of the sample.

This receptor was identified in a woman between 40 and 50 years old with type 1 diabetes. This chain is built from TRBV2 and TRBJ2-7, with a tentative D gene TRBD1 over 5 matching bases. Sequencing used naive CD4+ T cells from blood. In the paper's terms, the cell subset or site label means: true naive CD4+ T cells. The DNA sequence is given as TGTGCCAGCACAGGGATAGATCCCTACGAGCAGTACTTC. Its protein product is CASTGIDPYEQYF.